This T cell receptor beta chain originates from a study of blood T cell repertoires in COVID-19. This clone was seen a handful of times. Recovery meant two consecutive negative NP/OP PCR tests, professional clearance, or resolved symptoms. Using immunoSEQ multiplex PCR, the repertoire was profiled, and TCRdb retains in-frame clones only, with some absent. There are some 320,000 clones in the sample; about nine tenths occur only once, and approximately 2.5% lies in the top ten. The source of this sequence is a man between 60 and 75 years old who had recovered from COVID-19. The sequencing input was PBMCs or T cells enriched from blood (not recorded which).

The CDR3: CASSVPGLADPSSYNEQFF. In DNA, the CDR3 is TGTGCCAGCAGCGTCCCGGGACTAGCGGATCCGAGCTCCTACAATGAGCAGTTCTTC. The V gene is TRBV9, the J gene TRBJ2-1; 11 bases match TRBD2. CDR3 length equals 19 residues. J lost 0 bases, V lost 2 bases, and 10 bases had no gene match. Germline loops: CDR1 SGDLS, CDR2 YYNGEE.